The rows below give T cell receptor beta chains drawn from one sample of a study of cytomegalovirus exposure and HLA in healthy donors. The data were produced by immunoSEQ multiplex PCR, yet TCRdb's version contains in-frame clones alone and is incomplete. The table has about 190,000 clones, approximately 80% seen once; the top ten hold about 2.4%. The sequencing input was PBMCs. The receptor source for this set is a male donor in good health and CMV-seronegative. Both conserved end residues are part of each CDR3. The D gene is left open where the match is weak.

>TRBJ2-7|.|TRBV5-1|14
CASSFHREAYEQYF
>TRBJ1-2|.|TRBV6-1|15
CASIPRAHPLDGYTF
>TRBJ1-1|.|TRBV7-3|13
CASSYSGGTEAFF
>TRBJ2-1|.|TRBV11-2|11
CASSLDLEQFF
>TRBJ2-3|.|TRBV6-4|13
CASSDGPGGTQYF
>TRBJ2-1|.|TRBV29-1|13
CSVDQHGDNEQFF
>TRBJ1-5|.|TRBV5-1|14
CASSLAGSNQPQHF
>TRBJ1-4|.|TRBV27|15
CASRPTRGANEKLFF
>TRBJ1-3|TRBD1|TRBV28|15
CASSTTGGIGNTIYF
>TRBJ2-1|.|TRBV27|12
CASRSWYNEQFF
>TRBJ2-5|TRBD1|TRBV5-4|17
CASSDVGQARHQETQYF
>TRBJ2-7|TRBD2|TRBV7-2|15
CASSPSGGWSYEQYF
>TRBJ1-1|.|TRBV21-1|15
CASTSQGDPNTEAFF
>TRBJ2-5|.|TRBV6-1|15
CASSEARGIGETQYF
>TRBJ2-7|.|TRBV29-1|12
CSVGQVPYEQYF
>TRBJ1-5|.|TRBV19|14
CASSLRQINQPQHF